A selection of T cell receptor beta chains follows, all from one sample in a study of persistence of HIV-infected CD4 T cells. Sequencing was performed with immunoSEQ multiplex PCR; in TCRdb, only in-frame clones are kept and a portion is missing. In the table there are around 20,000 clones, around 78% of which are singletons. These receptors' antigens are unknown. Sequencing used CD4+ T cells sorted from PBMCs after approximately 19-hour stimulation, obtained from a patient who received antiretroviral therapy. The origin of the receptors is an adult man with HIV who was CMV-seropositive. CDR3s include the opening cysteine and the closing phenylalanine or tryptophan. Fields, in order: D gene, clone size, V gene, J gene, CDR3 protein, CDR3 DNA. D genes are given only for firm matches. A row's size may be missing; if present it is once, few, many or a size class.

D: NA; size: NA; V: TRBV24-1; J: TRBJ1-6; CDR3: CARWGRLSGNSPLHF; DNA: TGTGCCAGGTGGGGGAGGTTGTCCGGAAATTCACCCCTCCACTTT
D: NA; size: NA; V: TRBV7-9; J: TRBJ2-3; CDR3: CASSFPAGTQYF; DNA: TGTGCCAGCAGCTTTCCCGCCGGTACGCAGTATTTT
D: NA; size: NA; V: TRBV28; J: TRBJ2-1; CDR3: CASSPALGPYNEQFF; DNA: TGTGCCAGCAGTCCGGCTCTAGGGCCCTACAATGAGCAGTTCTTC
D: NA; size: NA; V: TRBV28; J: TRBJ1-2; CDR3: CASSWTAFRGYTF; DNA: TGTGCCAGCAGCTGGACAGCCTTTAGAGGCTACACCTTC
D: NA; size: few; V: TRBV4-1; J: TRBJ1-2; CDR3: CASSRQENYGYTF; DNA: TGCGCCAGCAGCAGGCAGGAGAACTATGGCTACACCTTC
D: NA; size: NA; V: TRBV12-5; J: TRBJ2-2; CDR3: CASGLWGDTLTGELFF; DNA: TGTGCTAGTGGTTTGTGGGGGGACACCCTAACCGGGGAGCTGTTTTTT
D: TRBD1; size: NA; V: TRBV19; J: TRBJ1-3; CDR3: CASARGPGNTIYF; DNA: TGTGCCAGTGCTAGGGGGCCTGGAAACACCATATATTTT
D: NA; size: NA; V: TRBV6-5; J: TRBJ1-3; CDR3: CASSYSSQSGNTIYF; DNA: TGTGCCAGCAGTTACTCATCCCAGTCAGGAAACACCATATATTTT
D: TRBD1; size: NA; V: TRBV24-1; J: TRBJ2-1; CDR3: CATTEGTGDGEQFF; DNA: TGTGCCACCACCGAAGGGACAGGGGACGGTGAGCAGTTCTTC
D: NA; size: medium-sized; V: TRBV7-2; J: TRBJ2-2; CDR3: CASSSRGVHAGELFF; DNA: TGTGCCAGCAGCTCACGGGGAGTACACGCCGGGGAGCTGTTTTTT
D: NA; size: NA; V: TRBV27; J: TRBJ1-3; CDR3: CASSLKGVAGNTIYF; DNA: TGTGCCAGCAGTCTTAAGGGGGTGGCTGGAAACACCATATATTTT
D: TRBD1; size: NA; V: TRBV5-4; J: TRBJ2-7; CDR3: CASSLGWDRTYEQYF; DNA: TGTGCCAGCAGCTTGGGTTGGGACAGGACCTACGAGCAGTACTTC
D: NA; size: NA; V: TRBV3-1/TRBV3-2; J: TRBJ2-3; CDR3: CASSQDRGSLKSTDTQYF; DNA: TGTGCCAGCAGCCAAGATCGGGGGAGCCTTAAAAGCACAGATACGCAGTATTTT
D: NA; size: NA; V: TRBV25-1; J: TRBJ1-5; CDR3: CASVGQGGNQPQHF; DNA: TGTGCCAGCGTGGGCCAGGGCGGCAATCAGCCCCAGCATTTT
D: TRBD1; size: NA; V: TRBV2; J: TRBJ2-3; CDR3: CASSRQGGSTDTQYF; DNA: TGTGCCAGCAGTAGACAGGGGGGAAGCACAGATACGCAGTATTTT
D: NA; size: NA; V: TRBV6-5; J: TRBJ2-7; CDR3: CASSYSRAIYEQYF; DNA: TGTGCCAGCAGTTACTCGAGGGCCATCTACGAGCAGTACTTC
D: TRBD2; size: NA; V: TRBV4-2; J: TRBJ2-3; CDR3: CASSQVAGGPTDTQYF; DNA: TGTGCCAGCAGTCAGGTGGCGGGGGGGCCGACAGATACGCAGTATTTT
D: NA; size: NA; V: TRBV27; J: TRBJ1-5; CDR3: CAAGPPPNQPQHF; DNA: TGTGCCGCGGGCCCGCCGCCCAATCAGCCCCAGCATTTT
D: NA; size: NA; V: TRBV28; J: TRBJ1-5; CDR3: CASSLTVYQPQHF; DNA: TGTGCCAGCAGTTTGACAGTTTATCAGCCCCAGCATTTT
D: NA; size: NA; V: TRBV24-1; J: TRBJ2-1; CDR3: CATRQDEGGYNEQFF; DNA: TGTGCCACCAGGCAGGATGAAGGGGGCTACAATGAGCAGTTCTTC
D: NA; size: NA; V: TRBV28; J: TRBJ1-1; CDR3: CASSFHYRGSEAFF; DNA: TGTGCCAGCAGTTTTCATTACCGTGGCTCTGAAGCTTTCTTT
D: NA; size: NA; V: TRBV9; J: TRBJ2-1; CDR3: CASSTDPSSYNEQFF; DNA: TGTGCCAGCAGCACCGACCCCAGCTCCTACAATGAGCAGTTCTTC
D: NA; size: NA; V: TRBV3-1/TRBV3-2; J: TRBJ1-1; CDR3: CASSLIGGRATEAFF; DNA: TGTGCCAGCAGCCTGATTGGGGGGAGGGCGACTGAAGCTTTCTTT